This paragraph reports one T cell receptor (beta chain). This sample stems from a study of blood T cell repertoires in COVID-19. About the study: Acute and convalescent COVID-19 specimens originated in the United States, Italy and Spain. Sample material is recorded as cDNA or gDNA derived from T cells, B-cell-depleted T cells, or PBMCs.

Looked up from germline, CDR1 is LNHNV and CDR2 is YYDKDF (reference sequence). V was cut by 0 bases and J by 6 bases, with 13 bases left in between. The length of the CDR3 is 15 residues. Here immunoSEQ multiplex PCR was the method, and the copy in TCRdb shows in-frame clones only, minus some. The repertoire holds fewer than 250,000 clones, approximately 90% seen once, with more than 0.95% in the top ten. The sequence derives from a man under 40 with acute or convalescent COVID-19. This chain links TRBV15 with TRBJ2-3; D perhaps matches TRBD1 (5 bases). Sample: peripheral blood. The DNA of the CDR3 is TGTGCCACCAGCAGAGACCAGGTGACAGTGGATACGCAGTATTTT. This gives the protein CATSRDQVTVDTQYF.